One sample yielded the 31 T cell receptor beta chains listed below, sequenced in a study of Ad26.COV2.S vaccination and SARS-CoV-2 variants. Sequenced by immunoSEQ multiplex PCR; TCRdb stores in-frame clones only, minus some. The sample carries about 400,000 clones, about four fifths recorded once. Treatment here: roughly 18 received Ad26.COV2.S at low or high dose, single or two shots; roughly five received placebo; per-sample allocation not given. Day 63 following the first vaccine or placebo injection was when the samples were taken. Sequenced material: peripheral blood, taken in a trial of Ad26.COV2.S vaccine versus placebo. The receptor source for this set is a person between 18 and 65 years old who received the Ad26.COV2.S COVID-19 vaccine or a placebo.

The chain combines TRBV2 with TRBJ1-1, with unresolved D. The CDR3 covers 11 residues. V lost 8 bases to trimming and J lost 3 bases, with 7 bases between them. CDR1 SNHLY and CDR2 FYNNEI come from the germline V gene. DNA for the CDR3: TGTGCCAGCCTGGCGTACACTGAAGCTTTCTTT. It specifies CASLAYTEAFF.

This sequence joins TRBV7-8 and TRBJ1-2, with D maybe TRBD1 (6 bases). V lost 0 bases and J 4 bases, leaving 12 bases between the germline ends. The CDR3 sequence is 15 residues long. Germline V lookup: CDR1 SGHVS, CDR2 FQNEAQ. In nucleotides, the CDR3 is TGTGCCAGCAGCTTAGCGAGGACAGTGTCCTATGGCTACACCTTC. Amino acids: CASSLARTVSYGYTF.

This chain uses TRBV18 with TRBJ2-7, with 9 bases lining up with TRBD1. This CDR3 is built from 15 residues. The V gene's germline CDR1 is KGHSH and CDR2 LQKENI. Trimming at V came to 3 bases and at J to 6 bases, leaving 9 bases not matched to a gene. In nucleotides, the CDR3 is TGTGCCAGCTCACCCTCGAGGGACAGGGTTGCCGAGCAGTACTTC. This gives the protein CASSPSRDRVAEQYF.

This clone was seen a single time. The gene calls are TRBV24-1 and TRBJ2-1, with TRBD1 matching 7 bases. The J segment lost 0 bases and the V segment lost 1 base, leaving 8 bases of the junction unmatched. This CDR3 has 18 residues. Germline CDR1 reads KGHDR; CDR2 reads SFDVKD. The CDR3 coding sequence is TGTGCCACCAGTGATTTCAGGGGGTCAATGCTCTCCTACAATGAGCAGTTCTTC. Residues: CATSDFRGSMLSYNEQFF.

The chain couples TRBV9 to TRBJ2-2, with D possibly TRBD2 on 6 matching bases. Germline CDR1 SGDLS, CDR2 YYNGEE. Deletions cut 3 bases from V and 7 bases from J, with 13 bases between. This CDR3 comprises 14 residues. The CDR3 reads CASSGRGTHGELFF. The CDR3 bases are TGTGCCAGCAGCGGCCGGGGGACCCACGGGGAGCTGTTTTTT.

The sample holds one count of this clone. This rearrangement joins TRBV6-5 to TRBJ1-3; D ambiguous. This CDR3 is 13 amino acids long. V lost 6 bases and J 0 bases, leaving 6 bases between the germline ends. The germline gives CDR1 MNHEY, CDR2 SVGAGI. As DNA, the CDR3 is TGTGCCAGCAGACCGTCCTCTGGAAACACCATATATTTT. Its protein product is CASRPSSGNTIYF.

This chain connects TRBV3-1 (or the pseudogene TRBV3-2) to TRBJ2-3; TRBD2 matches 7 bases. CDR1 and CDR2 (germline): LGHDT, YNNKEL (reference sequence). V trimming: 0 bases; J trimming: 3 bases; junction bases outside the gene matches: 9. The CDR3 covers 17 residues. CDR3 sequence reads: CASSQEGRLAATDTQYF. In nucleotides, the CDR3 is TGTGCCAGCAGCCAAGAGGGTCGCCTAGCGGCAACAGATACGCAGTATTTT.

This clone was seen a few times. The genes are TRBV7-3 and TRBJ1-6; 7 bases are a match to TRBD1. Trimming cost V 5 bases and J 9 bases; bases outside gene matches: 10. CDR1 and CDR2 (germline): SGHTA, FQGTGA. This CDR3 comprises 15 residues. This CDR3 is CASSQVGRGFSPLHF. CDR3 bases: TGTGCCAGCAGCCAAGTCGGCAGGGGGTTTTCACCCCTCCACTTT.

This sequence joins TRBV3-1 (or the pseudogene TRBV3-2) and TRBJ2-1, with D possibly matching TRBD2 (5 bases). The CDR3 spans 13 residues. Trimming took 4 bases from V and 5 from J, leaving 9 bases between them. Germline V gene sequence: CDR1 LGHDT, CDR2 YNNKEL (reference sequence). The CDR3 bases are TGTGCCAGCAGCCTGGGGAGCCACAATGAGCAGTTCTTC. Translating it yields CASSLGSHNEQFF.

This chain links TRBV5-4 with TRBJ2-1; 7 positions match TRBD1. V dropped 0 bases and J dropped 7; count of bases not matched to a gene: 16. CDR1 SGHNT and CDR2 YYREEE come from the germline V gene (reference sequence). The CDR3 consists of 18 residues. The CDR3 is CASSLGYRGHELGNEQFF. Here the CDR3 DNA reads TGTGCCAGCAGCTTGGGATATAGGGGGCACGAATTGGGTAATGAGCAGTTCTTC.

The gene calls are TRBV2 and TRBJ2-7; D is unresolved. The CDR3 length is 16 residues. Trimming cost V 8 bases and J 2 bases, with 22 bases left between them. The germline CDR1 and CDR2 sequences are SNHLY and FYNNEI. CDR3 amino acids: CASLRVVGSETYEQYF. CDR3 nucleotides: TGTGCCAGCCTCCGTGTTGTAGGCAGTGAAACCTACGAGCAGTACTTC.

The rearrangement links TRBV23-1 to TRBJ1-6; D gene ambiguous. TRBV23-1 is an ORF; its function is uncertain. This CDR3 comprises 13 residues. Trimming shortened V by 4 bases and J by 12 bases, and 13 bases separated the two germline ends. The CDR3 region is CASSLPPGGPLHF. CDR3 sequence (DNA): TGCGCCAGCAGTCTTCCTCCTGGAGGACCCCTCCACTTT.

The chain links TRBV19 to TRBJ2-5, with 9 positions matching TRBD1. This CDR3 comprises 12 residues. Trimming at V came to 5 bases and at J to 7 bases, leaving 2 bases not matched to a gene. Germline V CDR1 and CDR2: LNHDA, SQIVND (reference sequence). The CDR3 protein is CASSATGGTQYF. CDR3 sequence (DNA): TGTGCCAGTAGTGCGACAGGGGGGACCCAGTACTTC.

This clone appeared a few times. The chain employs TRBV7-9 and TRBJ2-7, with 9 positions matching TRBD1. With V trimmed by 5 bases and J by 6 bases, 11 bases remained unmatched. Per germline, CDR1 SEHNR and CDR2 FQNEAQ (reference sequence). The CDR3 totals 15 residues. DNA of the CDR3: TGTGCCAGCAGCGCGGCCGGGACAGGGTTCTTCGAGCAGTACTTC. The encoded protein is CASSAAGTGFFEQYF. Full variable domain (outside the CDR3, taken from reference TRBV7-9 and TRBJ2-7): DTGVSQNPRHKITKRGQNVTFRCDPISEHNRLYWYRQTLGQGPEFLTYFQNEAQLEKSRLLSDRFSAERPKGSFSTLEIQRTEQGDSAMYLCASSAAGTGFFEQYFGPGTRLTVT.

The V and J genes are TRBV9 and TRBJ1-6; no reliable D call. The CDR3 covers 12 residues. Trimming pared 0 bases from V and 9 bases from J, leaving 4 bases between. Germline V lookup: CDR1 SGDLS, CDR2 YYNGEE. CDR3 sequence: CASSVGTSPLHF. DNA of the CDR3: TGTGCCAGCAGCGTAGGAACTTCACCCCTCCACTTT.

V usage is TRBV5-6 and J usage is TRBJ1-5; D gene unclear. V was pared by 1 base and J by 7 bases, with 15 bases between. From germline, CDR1 is SGHDT and CDR2 YYEEEE. The CDR3 runs to 15 residues. CDR3 sequence reads: CASSLIGTAGQPQHF. The CDR3 DNA reads as TGTGCCAGCAGCTTGATTGGTACAGCGGGGCAGCCCCAGCATTTT.

The rearrangement links TRBV7-3 to TRBJ2-1; 8 bases fit TRBD2. Per germline, CDR1 SGHTA and CDR2 FQGTGA. The CDR3 consists of 17 residues. With 5 bases clipped from V and 3 bases from J, the junction kept 12 bases outside the gene matches. This CDR3 reads CASSQREVAGFYNEQFF. The CDR3 coding sequence is TGTGCCAGCAGCCAAAGGGAGGTAGCGGGGTTCTACAATGAGCAGTTCTTC.

The V gene is TRBV2, the J gene TRBJ2-2; D is undetermined. V lost 7 bases to trimming and J lost 6 bases, with 9 bases between them. The CDR3 runs 12 residues. Germline loops: CDR1 SNHLY, CDR2 FYNNEI. The CDR3 sequence is CASKERAGELFF. Written as DNA, the CDR3 is TGTGCCAGCAAGGAAAGGGCCGGGGAGCTGTTTTTT.

The chain links TRBV7-2 to TRBJ2-7, with D tentatively TRBD2 (6 bases). Trimming removed 0 bases at V and 3 bases at J, with 6 bases between. This CDR3 comprises 13 residues. Per the germline V gene, CDR1 is SGHTA and CDR2 is FQGNSA. CDR3 sequence: CASSLAGGYEQYF. The CDR3 DNA is TGTGCCAGCAGCTTAGCGGGGGGCTACGAGCAGTACTTC. The full variable domain, rest sourced from reference TRBV7-2 and TRBJ2-7, is GAGVSQSPSNKVTEKGKDVELRCDPISGHTALYWYRQSLGQGLEFLIYFQGNSAPDKSGLPSDRFSAERTGGSVSTLTIQRTQQEDSAVYLCASSLAGGYEQYFGPGTRLTVT.

This clone has only a few counts. CDR3 in DNA: TGTGCCAGTCGGACAGCTAATAATTCACCCCTCCACTTT. Amino acids: CASRTANNSPLHF. The chain joins TRBV6-5 to TRBJ1-6; D might be TRBD1 (6 bases). The V and J ends lost 9 bases and 5 bases respectively, with 11 bases between them. The CDR3 spans 13 residues. Looked up from germline, CDR1 is MNHEY and CDR2 is SVGAGI.

The CDR3 loop is CASSWTAPVEQFF. DNA of the CDR3: TGTGCCAGTAGTTGGACTGCCCCCGTTGAGCAGTTCTTC. This chain uses TRBV19 with TRBJ2-1, with D perhaps matching TRBD2 (5 bases). Germline V gives CDR1 LNHDA, CDR2 SQIVND (reference sequence). With 5 bases removed from V and 9 bases from J, the gap between germline ends came to 14 bases. The CDR3 consists of 13 residues.

V is TRBV10-1 and J is TRBJ1-1; 7 nucleotides agree with TRBD1. V gave up 8 bases and J gave up 11 bases; unmatched junction bases: 8. The CDR3 length is 11 residues. Germline CDR1 and CDR2: WNHNN and SYGVQD (reference sequence). The CDR3 loop reads CASETGTEAFF. The DNA of the CDR3 is TGCGCCAGCGAGACCGGGACAGAGGCTTTCTTT.

The rearrangement links TRBV27 to TRBJ2-1; D gene unclear. V lost 4 bases and J 8 bases, leaving 12 bases between the germline ends. The CDR3 extends over 13 amino acids. CDR1 and CDR2 (germline): MNHEY, SMNVEV (reference sequence). CDR3 bases: TGTGCCAGCAGTTGGCGCATTATGGATGAGCAGTTCTTC. Its protein product is CASSWRIMDEQFF.

The rearrangement links TRBV29-1 to TRBJ2-5, with D tentatively TRBD2 (6 bases). The CDR3 sequence is 12 residues long. Deletions cut 3 bases from V and 5 bases from J, with 10 bases between. Germline CDR1 SQVTM, CDR2 ANQGSEA. CDR3 residues: CSVEEGGETQYF. In DNA form, the CDR3 reads TGCAGCGTTGAGGAGGGTGGGGAGACCCAGTACTTC.

V usage is TRBV6-1 and J usage is TRBJ1-6; unclear D gene. Germline loops: CDR1 MNHNS, CDR2 SASEGT. The V end lost 3 bases, the J end lost 0 bases, and 6 bases lay between the germline ends. CDR3 length equals 15 residues. The CDR3 coding sequence is TGTGCCAGCAGTGACCCGAGCTCCTATAATTCACCCCTCCACTTT. The encoded protein is CASSDPSSYNSPLHF.

The chain has TRBV28 and TRBJ2-5; perhaps TRBD1 as D (6 bases). V was clipped by 5 bases and J by 6 bases, with 13 bases between them. This CDR3 spans 13 amino acids. Germline CDR1 MDHEN, CDR2 SYDVKM. The CDR3 here is CASSGQPIKTQYF. CDR3 DNA sequence: TGTGCCAGCAGTGGACAGCCTATAAAGACCCAGTACTTC.

The chain couples TRBV14 to TRBJ2-2, with TRBD2 matching over 9 bases. J lost 3 bases, V lost 4 bases, and 12 bases had no gene match. Per germline, CDR1 SGHDN and CDR2 FVKESK. The CDR3 runs to 18 residues. As DNA, the CDR3 is TGTGCCAGCAGCCCGATTGGACGACTAGCGGCACACACCGGGGAGCTGTTTTTT. It specifies CASSPIGRLAAHTGELFF.

The chain employs TRBV4-2 and TRBJ2-2, with D uncertain. Germline lookup yields CDR1 LGHNA and CDR2 YNFKEQ. Trimming pared 0 bases from V and 2 bases from J, leaving 10 bases between. The CDR3 spans 16 residues. The chain's CDR3 is CASSQDAGINTGELFF. CDR3 nucleotides: TGTGCCAGCAGCCAAGATGCCGGAATTAACACCGGGGAGCTGTTTTTT.

CDR3 sequence: CATATPNRVSYEQYF. CDR3 nucleotides: TGTGCCACCGCAACACCGAACAGGGTCTCCTACGAGCAGTACTTC. V usage is TRBV10-3 and J usage is TRBJ2-7, with D perhaps TRBD1 (6 bases). Germline V gene data show CDR1 as ENHRY and CDR2 as SYGVKD. Deletions cut 10 bases from V and 0 bases from J, with 19 bases between. This CDR3 comprises 15 residues.

The V call is TRBV4-3, the J call TRBJ2-3, with TRBD2 identical over 8 bases. Germline CDR1 and CDR2: LGHNA and YSLEER. V lost 4 bases and J lost 1; bases outside the gene matches: 10. This CDR3 comprises 17 residues. The CDR3: CASSPTSGAGGTDTQYF. CDR3 in DNA: TGCGCCAGCAGCCCAACCAGCGGAGCGGGGGGCACAGATACGCAGTATTTT.

This clone is a singleton in its sample. V usage is TRBV29-1 and J usage is TRBJ1-2; 7 bases fit TRBD1. CDR3 length: 13 amino acids. Trimming at V came to 6 bases and at J to 4 bases, leaving 8 bases not matched to a gene. Germline CDR1 reads SQVTM; CDR2 reads ANQGSEA. The DNA for the CDR3 is TGCAGCGTCGGGGACAGCACTACCTATGGCTACACCTTC. Translated: CSVGDSTTYGYTF.